This entry is about one TCR beta chain. Its antigen is as yet unknown. A read error may produce the germline difference seen at one junction end. CDR1 is LNHDA, CDR2 SQIVND, per germline (reference sequence). The length of the CDR3 is 13 residues. The data belong to a study of shared clonotypes between healthy human individuals. The donor cohort consisted entirely of Caucasian adults residing in Nashville, Tennessee. CD45RA-negative memory and CD45RA+ naive subsets were split from the CD4+ cells. Study findings and constraints: Enrolling few donors narrowed the genetic and exposure-history diversity that was represented.

Assay used: immunoSEQ multiplex PCR; TCRdb lists only in-frame clones, some missing. This sample has 1.6 million or so clones, with about 98.5% found just once. The receptor was isolated from a man aged 30-40 years in good health. The source material was naive CD4+ T cells sorted from blood. Subset defined: CD45RA+ positively selected. This sequence joins TRBV19 and TRBJ1-2; weak D call: TRBD1 (5 bases). The CDR3 reads CASSVDQGYGYTF. The CDR3 DNA sequence: TGTGCCAGTAGTGTAGATCAGGGCTATGGCTACACCTTC.